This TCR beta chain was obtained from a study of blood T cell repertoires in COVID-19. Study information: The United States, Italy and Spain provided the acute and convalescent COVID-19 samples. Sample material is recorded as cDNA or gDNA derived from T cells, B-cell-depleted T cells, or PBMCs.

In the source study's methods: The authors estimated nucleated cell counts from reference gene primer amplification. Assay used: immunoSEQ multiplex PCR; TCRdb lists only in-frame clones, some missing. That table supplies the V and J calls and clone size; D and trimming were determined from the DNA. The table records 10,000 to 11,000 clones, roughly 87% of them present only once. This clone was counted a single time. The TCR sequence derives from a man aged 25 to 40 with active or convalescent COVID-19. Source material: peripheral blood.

The CDR3 bases are TGTGCCAGCAGTGAACGGGGGGTAGGCACAGATACGCAGTATTTT. It encodes CASSERGVGTDTQYF. The chain uses TRBV6-4 and TRBJ2-3; 7 nucleotides line up with TRBD2. The germline V gene has CDR1 MRHNA and CDR2 SNTAGT. V lost 3 bases to trimming and J lost 1 base; unmatched junction nucleotides: 4. The CDR3 sequence is 15 residues long.